The 7 T cell receptor beta chains in this list originate from one sample, sequenced in a study of blood T cell repertoires in COVID-19. Profiling relied on immunoSEQ multiplex PCR, and the TCRdb table lists in-frame clones only, not all of them. The sample contains a few hundred thousand clones, about 85% of which appear only once. The sequencing sample was made of PBMCs or T cells enriched from blood (not recorded which). The origin of the receptors is a man aged 35-49 years who had recovered from COVID-19.

The rearrangement joins TRBV7-9 to TRBJ1-4; weak D call: TRBD1 (6 bases). CDR1 SEHNR and CDR2 FQNEAQ come from the germline V gene (reference sequence). The V end was cut by 4 bases, the J end by 3 bases, with 18 bases between. The CDR3 is made up of 17 amino acids. Here the CDR3 reads CASSYSLLQGPNEKLFF. The CDR3, as DNA: TGTGCCAGCAGCTACTCCCTACTACAGGGACCTAATGAAAAACTGTTTTTT.

This chain connects TRBV4-3 to TRBJ2-1, with D perhaps TRBD1 (5 bases). The CDR3 length is 16 residues. Germline CDR1 is LGHNA and CDR2 is YSLEER. Between the trimmed V and J ends, which lost 4 bases and 3 bases, there was a span of 16 bases. The CDR3 DNA follows: TGCGCCAGCAGCCCGACGGGCAGGGTTATCTACAATGAGCAGTTCTTC. This encodes CASSPTGRVIYNEQFF.

The chain combines TRBV23-1 with TRBJ1-2; 7 bases fit TRBD1. TRBV23-1 is labeled an ORF, and its function is uncertain. V lost 2 bases to trimming and J lost 8 bases; unmatched junction nucleotides: 11. CDR3 length: 15 amino acids. CDR3 protein: CASSQLWTGPQGYTF. DNA for the CDR3: TGCGCCAGCAGTCAACTTTGGACAGGTCCGCAGGGCTACACCTTC.

About this clone itself: This sample includes further DNA sequences coding for the same CDR3. The chain employs TRBV12-3 or TRBV12-4 and TRBJ2-7; D is undetermined. Trimming removed 6 bases from V and 4 bases from J, with 7 bases in between. The CDR3 totals 11 residues. The CDR3 DNA is TGTGCCAGCAGCTCGTTGTACGAGCAGTACTTC. It translates to CASSSLYEQYF.

V usage is TRBV19 and J usage is TRBJ1-3; perhaps TRBD1 as D (5 bases). The CDR3 runs 14 residues. The germline CDR1 and CDR2 sequences are LNHDA and SQIVND (reference sequence). Trimming stripped 7 bases from V and 7 bases from J, with 17 bases between. In DNA, the CDR3 is TGTGCCAGTACCCCGAGGATGGGGGGTAACACCATATATTTT. Amino acids: CASTPRMGGNTIYF.

The chain combines TRBV27 with TRBJ2-2, with a possible D match to TRBD2 (5 bases). The CDR3 has 14 residues. Germline assignment: CDR1 MNHEY and CDR2 SMNVEV (reference sequence). Trimming took 0 bases from V and 5 from J, leaving 7 bases between them. CDR3 in amino acids: CASSLSGETGELFF. The CDR3 nucleotides are TGTGCCAGCAGTTTATCGGGAGAGACCGGGGAGCTGTTTTTT.

V gene TRBV29-1 combines with J gene TRBJ2-7; D not resolved. This CDR3 comprises 12 residues. The V and J ends lost 4 bases and 0 bases respectively, with 7 bases between them. Germline V CDR1 and CDR2: SQVTM, ANQGSEA. The CDR3 bases are TGCAGCGTTGGCCACTTCTCCTACGAGCAGTACTTC. Translated: CSVGHFSYEQYF.